This is a list of T cell receptor beta chains from one sample in a study of cytomegalovirus exposure and HLA in healthy donors. Repertoires were generated with immunoSEQ multiplex PCR, while TCRdb's copy carries only in-frame clones and drops some. The data show 200,000 to 250,000 clones, around 85% seen once. Sequenced: PBMCs. The receptors were gathered from a man aged 45-65 years in good health and CMV-seronegative. Each CDR3 is given with its conserved first and last residue. A D gene is named only where the DNA matches it firmly. Part of the rows lack a size; the others show once, few, many or a class for expanded clones.

J | D | V | size | DNA | CDR3
TRBJ2-3 | NA | TRBV5-1 | NA | TGCGCCAGCAGCTTGGATACTGATACGCAGTATTTT | CASSLDTDTQYF
TRBJ2-2 | NA | TRBV11-3 | NA | TGTGCCAGCAAGAGCGCGAACACCGGGGAGCTGTTTTTT | CASKSANTGELFF
TRBJ1-5 | TRBD1 | TRBV27 | few | TGTGCCAGCAGCTTACTTTGGACAGGGGCGCCACTTAATCAGCCCCAGCATTTT | CASSLLWTGAPLNQPQHF
TRBJ2-7 | TRBD2 | TRBV7-9 | NA | TGTGCCAGCAGCACTTCTAGCGGGCAGTACTTC | CASSTSSGQYF
TRBJ1-4 | TRBD1 | TRBV6-5 | NA | TGTGCCAGCAGTTATTACAGGGGCACTAATGAAAAACTGTTTTTT | CASSYYRGTNEKLFF
TRBJ2-7 | NA | TRBV7-4 | NA | TGTGCCAGCAGCTTAGTGAAGGACAGTACCTACGAGCAGTACTTC | CASSLVKDSTYEQYF
TRBJ1-1 | NA | TRBV7-6 | NA | TGTGCCAGCAGCCCAGGGGCGAGGCAGATGAACACTGAAGCTTTCTTT | CASSPGARQMNTEAFF
TRBJ2-7 | NA | TRBV11-2 | NA | TGTGCCAGCAACGATAGAAAGGGGGTTCGCGAGCAGTACTTC | CASNDRKGVREQYF
TRBJ2-1 | TRBD1 | TRBV5-1 | NA | TGCGCCAGCAGCTTTGACCCTAGACAGGGGAGCTCCTACAATGAGCAGTTCTTC | CASSFDPRQGSSYNEQFF
TRBJ1-1 | NA | TRBV6-5 | few | TGTGCCAGCAGTTACTCGCCCGGAGAAGTGGCTTTCTTT | CASSYSPGEVAFF
TRBJ1-1 | NA | TRBV5-4 | NA | TGTGCCAGCAGCGGGAGGGGGGGGCGGGACACTGAAGCTTTCTTT | CASSGRGGRDTEAFF
TRBJ2-1 | TRBD1 | TRBV6-1 | NA | TGTGCCAGCAGTGTCACAGGGGACTCCTACAATGAGCAGTTCTTC | CASSVTGDSYNEQFF
TRBJ2-2 | NA | TRBV5-1 | NA | TGCGCCAGCAGCGACTATACAGGGTTGAACACCGGGGAGCTGTTTTTT | CASSDYTGLNTGELFF
TRBJ2-3 | TRBD2 | TRBV6-1 | NA | TGTGCCAGCAGTCGGACTAGCGGGAACACAGATACGCAGTATTTT | CASSRTSGNTDTQYF
TRBJ1-3 | TRBD1 | TRBV19 | NA | TGTGCCAGTATGGGACAGGCCTCTGGAAACACCATATATTTT | CASMGQASGNTIYF
TRBJ1-2 | NA | TRBV29-1 | NA | TGCAGTGACAGTTCCTATGGCTACACCTTC | CSDSSYGYTF
TRBJ2-2 | NA | TRBV9 | NA | TGTGCCAGCAGCGTAGGACTTAACACCGGGGAGCTGTTTTTT | CASSVGLNTGELFF
TRBJ2-2 | NA | TRBV14 | NA | TGTGCCAGCAGCCCCTCAGGGCCGAACACCGGGGAGCTGTTTTTT | CASSPSGPNTGELFF
TRBJ1-5 | NA | TRBV28 | NA | TGTGCCAGCAGTTTGGGGGGTTATAGCAATCAGCCCCAGCATTTT | CASSLGGYSNQPQHF
TRBJ2-7 | TRBD2 | TRBV7-9 | NA | TGTGCCAGCAGCCCCGTGGGGAGGGAGGGGCTCTACGAGCAGTACTTC | CASSPVGREGLYEQYF
TRBJ2-5 | NA | TRBV5-4 | NA | TGTGCCAGCAGCGGGGGCACAGGCGAGACCCAGTACTTC | CASSGGTGETQYF
TRBJ1-1 | NA | TRBV11-2 | NA | TGTGCCAGCAGCCAAGGACAGTTTACTGAAGCTTTCTTT | CASSQGQFTEAFF
TRBJ1-5 | NA | TRBV28 | NA | TGTGCCAGCAGTTTGGCATCTCAGCCCCAGCATTTT | CASSLASQPQHF
TRBJ2-2 | TRBD2 | TRBV28 | few | TGTGCCAGCTCCCCCGGCGGCGGGAGGACCGGGGAGCTGTTTTTT | CASSPGGGRTGELFF
TRBJ1-1 | NA | TRBV25-1 | NA | TGTGCCAGCAGTGCGTCTCTGACGGGAGGGATGAACACTGAAGCTTTCTTT | CASSASLTGGMNTEAFF
TRBJ2-1 | NA | TRBV10-3 | NA | TGTGCCATCAGTGAGTCGCGGGATGAGCAGTTCTTC | CAISESRDEQFF
TRBJ1-1 | NA | TRBV5-1 | NA | TGCGCCAGCAGCTCGGACAGTATGAACACTGAAGCTTTCTTT | CASSSDSMNTEAFF
TRBJ2-5 | NA | TRBV2 | NA | TGTGCCAGCAGGCCAAGGGGCTTGGAGACCCAGTACTTC | CASRPRGLETQYF
TRBJ1-2 | NA | TRBV9 | NA | TGTGCCAGCAGCCCGCCCCCGCAGGCAGGGGCAAATGGCTACACCTTC | CASSPPPQAGANGYTF
TRBJ2-1 | NA | TRBV29-1 | NA | TGCAGCGTTGAAGTGGGCAAGCAGTTCTTC | CSVEVGKQFF
TRBJ1-5 | NA | TRBV9 | NA | TGTGCCAGCAGCGTAGCAGCGATCAATCAGCCCCAGCATTTT | CASSVAAINQPQHF
TRBJ1-5 | NA | TRBV12-5 | NA | TGTGCTAGTGGTCCCGGGGGGAATCAGCCCCAGCATTTT | CASGPGGNQPQHF
TRBJ2-1 | NA | TRBV18 | NA | TGTGCCAGCTCACCGGAGTACAATGAGCAGTTCTTC | CASSPEYNEQFF
TRBJ2-7 | NA | TRBV4-1 | NA | TGCGCCAGCAGCCAAGATGTGCAGGCCTACGAGCAGTACTTC | CASSQDVQAYEQYF
TRBJ1-4 | TRBD1 | TRBV27 | once | TGTGCCAGCAGCTCACAGGGGGCGGGTGAAAAACTGTTTTTT | CASSSQGAGEKLFF
TRBJ1-1 | TRBD1 | TRBV7-2 | NA | TGTGCCAGCAGACAGGGGACGGTCAAGAACACTGAAGCTTTCTTT | CASRQGTVKNTEAFF
TRBJ2-1 | TRBD2 | TRBV9 | NA | TGTGCCAGCAGCGTAGAGGGACTAGCGGGAGGCGATGAGCAGTTCTTC | CASSVEGLAGGDEQFF
TRBJ1-1 | NA | TRBV9 | few | TGTGCCAGCAGCGTAGCGGGGGTGGGTGAAGCTTTCTTT | CASSVAGVGEAFF
TRBJ2-1 | NA | TRBV9 | NA | TGTGCCAGCAGCGTAGTAGCCAGTACTTCCTACAATGAGCAGTTCTTC | CASSVVASTSYNEQFF
TRBJ2-1 | NA | TRBV5-1 | NA | TGCGCCAGCAGCTTGGGGGCTCCTTACAATGAGCAGTTCTTC | CASSLGAPYNEQFF
TRBJ1-1 | NA | TRBV4-1 | few | TGCGCCAGCAGCCAAGATAGAGGAACTTACACTGAAGCTTTCTTT | CASSQDRGTYTEAFF
TRBJ2-7 | NA | TRBV28 | NA | TGTGCCAGCAGTTTCTTATCCACGGGACTCCTTTCCTACGAGCAGTACTTC | CASSFLSTGLLSYEQYF
TRBJ2-1 | NA | TRBV2 | NA | TGTGCCAGCAGTGAAGTCAGAGGTGAGCAGTTCTTC | CASSEVRGEQFF
TRBJ1-5 | NA | TRBV5-1 | NA | TGCGCCAGCAGCTTGGAGGGGTCAGGGAATCAGCCCCAGCATTTT | CASSLEGSGNQPQHF
TRBJ2-5 | TRBD2 | TRBV9 | NA | TGTGCCAGCAGCGTGGCTAGCGGGAGGGGGGAGACCCAGTACTTC | CASSVASGRGETQYF